This T cell receptor (beta chain) was captured in a study of blood T cell repertoires in COVID-19. Original analysis: Amplification from reference gene primers served as the basis for estimated nucleated cell counts. Clones were read by immunoSEQ multiplex PCR, and TCRdb kept only the in-frame ones, dropping some. V and J calls and clone size come straight from that table; D and trimming were deduced from the DNA. The sample includes over 250,000 clones, more than 70% of them seen just once. Trimming shortened V by 4 bases and J by 3 bases, and 19 bases separated the two germline ends. Germline V gives CDR1 SGHNT, CDR2 YYREEE (reference sequence). CDR3 length equals 16 residues.

The material sequenced was PBMCs or T cells enriched from blood (not recorded which). The sequence was collected from a woman in her twenties or thirties who had recovered from COVID-19. The chain couples TRBV5-4 to TRBJ1-1; D not resolved. CDR3 DNA sequence: TGTGCCAGCAGCCCTCCGGCGAGAGGGTTGGACACTGAAGCTTTCTTT. Translating gives CASSPPARGLDTEAFF.